A selection of T cell receptor beta chains follows, all from one sample in a study of Graves' ophthalmopathy and Graves' hyperthyroidism. TCRdb used MiXCR to reprocess the multiplex PCR reads, holding one entry per CDR3 protein. This table has some 390,000 distinct CDR3 sequences, 15% to 20% appearing once. The sequencing input was peripheral blood. Receptors originate from a woman under 30 with Graves' ophthalmopathy. CDR3s include the opening cysteine and the closing phenylalanine or tryptophan. The order of the fields is J gene, V gene, D gene, clone size, CDR3 DNA, CDR3 protein. The D gene is left open where the match is weak. Clone size is given for some rows only: seen once, a few or many times, or a class if the clone is expanded.

TRBJ1-6,TRBV27,.,many,TGTGCCAGCAGGGGAGTTGGGGGGGCCCTCCACTTT,CASRGVGGALHF
TRBJ1-6,TRBV28,TRBD1,many,TGTGCCACCAAAGCACCGAGGGGGCCTGATTCACCCCTCCACTTT,CATKAPRGPDSPLHF
TRBJ1-1,TRBV12-3/TRBV12-4,.,.,TGTGCCAGCAGTTTAGCGCTTGGGACAAACACTGAAGCTTTCTTT,CASSLALGTNTEAFF
TRBJ2-7,TRBV7-2,.,many,TGTGCCAGCTTGGAAGCGGTCTCCTACGAGCAGTACTTC,CASLEAVSYEQYF
TRBJ1-5,TRBV12-3/TRBV12-4,.,many,TGTGCCAGCAGTTTAGGGATCGATCATAGCAATCAGCCCCAGCATTTT,CASSLGIDHSNQPQHF
TRBJ2-5,TRBV28,.,many,TGTGCCAGTAGACAGCTCCAAGAGACCCAGTACTTC,CASRQLQETQYF
TRBJ1-5,TRBV7-2,TRBD1,few,TGTGCCAGCAGCCAAGACAGGGTAGACCAGCCCCAGCATTTT,CASSQDRVDQPQHF
TRBJ2-1,TRBV7-3,.,many,TGTGCCAGCAGCCAAGGTAACCGGGACCCTGAGCAGTTCTTC,CASSQGNRDPEQFF
TRBJ2-7,TRBV4-1,TRBD1,many,TGCGCCAGCAGCCAGGTCATAAATACAGGGGCCTACGAGCAGTACTTC,CASSQVINTGAYEQYF
TRBJ2-5,TRBV7-2,TRBD2,many,TGTGCCAGCAGCACCGGACTAGCGGGAGAAGAGACCCAGTACTTC,CASSTGLAGEETQYF
TRBJ2-4,TRBV4-2,TRBD1,many,TGTGCCAGCAGCCAGCCGGGACAGGGGAGAGCTATGGCCAAAAACATTCAGTACTTC,CASSQPGQGRAMAKNIQYF
TRBJ2-7,TRBV6-1,TRBD1,many,TGTGCCAGCACCCCCGGGACAGGGCGTTACGAGCAGTACTTC,CASTPGTGRYEQYF
TRBJ1-6,TRBV7-9,.,many,TGTGCCAGCAGCTTAGCTGCAGGAGATAATTCACCCCTCCACTTT,CASSLAAGDNSPLHF
TRBJ1-1,TRBV6-2/TRBV6-3,.,few,TGTGCCAGCAGAAGTCTAGCGGGGACGGTGGGAACTGAAGCTTTCTTT,CASRSLAGTVGTEAFF
TRBJ2-7,TRBV28,TRBD1,.,TGTGCCACACAATCACAGGGGGAAACGGGCGAGCAGTACTTC,CATQSQGETGEQYF
TRBJ2-5,TRBV12-3/TRBV12-4,.,.,TGTGCCAGCAGTTACCCCCAACAGGGTCAAGAGACCCAGTACTTC,CASSYPQQGQETQYF
TRBJ1-6,TRBV7-2,.,.,TGTGCCAGCACTCCCGGCTCGGTCAGGTCACCCCTCCACTTT,CASTPGSVRSPLHF
TRBJ2-7,TRBV11-2,TRBD1,.,TGTGCCAGCAGCCCACCAGAAGGGACAGGGGCTTTCTACGAGCAGTACTTC,CASSPPEGTGAFYEQYF
TRBJ1-6,TRBV10-3,.,many,TGTGCCATCAGTGAGTCGAGGGCCAGGGAGGGCAATTCACCCCTCCACTTT,CAISESRAREGNSPLHF
TRBJ1-2,TRBV6-5,TRBD1,many,TGTGCCAGCAGCCCAGGGGGCGCGGAGGGCTACACCTTC,CASSPGGAEGYTF
TRBJ2-5,TRBV10-3,.,many,TGTGCCATCAGTGAGTCCGAGACCCAGTACTTC,CAISESETQYF
TRBJ1-1,TRBV6-5,.,many,TGTGCCAGCAGTTACACGGCGATGAACACTGAAGCTTTCTTT,CASSYTAMNTEAFF
TRBJ2-2,TRBV6-5,TRBD1,many,TGTGCCAGCTGGACCCCCAGGACAGGGAACACCGGGGAGCTGTTTTTT,CASWTPRTGNTGELFF
TRBJ2-7,TRBV5-1,.,few,TGCGCCAGCAGCCGGGACGGTGGTGGAGAGCAGTACTTC,CASSRDGGGEQYF
TRBJ2-7,TRBV3-1,.,.,TGTGCCAGCAGTCAAGTGGCAGGGAGCGCCTACGAGCAGTACTTC,CASSQVAGSAYEQYF
TRBJ2-7,TRBV11-2,TRBD1,many,TGTGCCAGCAGCTTTAAGGGGGCACGAGAGCAGTACTTC,CASSFKGAREQYF
TRBJ2-7,TRBV6-1,.,.,TGTGCCGCTGGAGCCTTGGGCTACGAGCAGTACTTC,CAAGALGYEQYF
TRBJ1-2,TRBV18,.,many,TGTGCCAGCTCACCTGGACAACATGGCTACACCTTC,CASSPGQHGYTF
TRBJ2-2,TRBV14,TRBD1,many,TGTGCCAGCAGCCAAGCTTACAGGGGGCCCGGGGAGCTGTTTTTT,CASSQAYRGPGELFF
TRBJ2-2,TRBV25-1,.,many,TGTGCCAGCAGCGAATTCCAGGGGCAAGGCGGGGAGCTGTTTTTT,CASSEFQGQGGELFF
TRBJ1-1,TRBV28,.,many,TGTGCCAGCAGGGAGCTGACTGAAGCTTTCTTT,CASRELTEAFF
TRBJ2-2,TRBV11-2,TRBD2,.,TGTGCCAGCAGCTTAGTAAAGCGGGGGGGCCGAGGCACCGGGGAGCTGTTTTTT,CASSLVKRGGRGTGELFF
TRBJ1-2,TRBV28,.,.,TGTGCCAGCAGTCAAATGGGGGGCTACACCTTC,CASSQMGGYTF
TRBJ2-2,TRBV4-2,.,.,TGTGCCAGCAGCCCGCCAAACACGGGCCTGGAGCCCGGGGAGCTGTTTTTT,CASSPPNTGLEPGELFF
TRBJ1-4,TRBV12-3/TRBV12-4,.,many,TGTGCCAGCAGTCGATCCGGGTCTACTAATGAAAAACTGTTTTTT,CASSRSGSTNEKLFF
TRBJ1-4,TRBV28,TRBD1,many,TGTGCCAGCAGTCCAGGGGGCGCAACTAATGAAAAACTGTTTTTT,CASSPGGATNEKLFF
TRBJ1-2,TRBV28,.,many,TGTGCCAGCAGTTTGGGATCCTTTAACTATGGCTACACCTTC,CASSLGSFNYGYTF
TRBJ2-7,TRBV5-1,.,many,TGCGCCAGCAGGCAACTTCCCCCCCCGCGGGATACCTACGAGCAGTACTTC,CASRQLPPPRDTYEQYF
TRBJ2-4,TRBV12-3/TRBV12-4,.,.,TGTGCCAGCAGCCCGGGGGTCGACATTCAGTACTTC,CASSPGVDIQYF
TRBJ1-3,TRBV7-2,.,many,TGTGCCAGCAGCTTCTCGGTCTCTGGAAACACCATATATTTT,CASSFSVSGNTIYF
TRBJ2-7,TRBV6-1,.,.,TGTGCCAGCAGCCCGGGTCTTAGGGGGTTCGTCTACGAGCAGTACTTC,CASSPGLRGFVYEQYF
TRBJ1-5,TRBV7-2,.,once,TGTGCCAGCAGCGCTGACAGGTCGGCGGGGCAGCCCCAGCATTTT,CASSADRSAGQPQHF
TRBJ2-6,TRBV27,.,many,TGTGCCAGCAGTCCCCCCGGCCTAGTGGGTGGAGGGGCCAACGTCCTGACTTTC,CASSPPGLVGGGANVLTF
TRBJ2-5,TRBV7-3,.,.,TGTGCCAGCAGTTCAGGGAATCAAGAGACCCAGTACTTC,CASSSGNQETQYF
TRBJ2-5,TRBV7-2,.,once,TGTGCCAGCAGCGCATCTTTCCTTGAGGGGCAAACCCAGTACTTC,CASSASFLEGQTQYF
TRBJ1-5,TRBV12-3/TRBV12-4,.,many,TGTGCCAGCAGTTTGGCCCCAGGGGCAGGCCAGCCCCAGCATTTT,CASSLAPGAGQPQHF
TRBJ1-6,TRBV9,TRBD1,many,TGTGCCAGCAGCGGGATCAGGGGGAATAATTCACCCCTCCACTTT,CASSGIRGNNSPLHF
TRBJ2-7,TRBV19,TRBD1,.,TGTGCCAGTACCTCAGGGGGCTCGGGCTACGAGCAGTACTTC,CASTSGGSGYEQYF
TRBJ2-7,TRBV19,.,many,TGTGCCAGTAGTCCCCGGAGGGACCACGAGCAGTACTTC,CASSPRRDHEQYF
TRBJ1-5,TRBV18,.,many,TGTGCCAGCTCACCACCGGCGGAGTTGGATCAGCCCCAGCATTTT,CASSPPAELDQPQHF
TRBJ1-5,TRBV20-1,TRBD1,many,TGCAGTGCCCAAAGACCGGGACAGGACAACAATCAGCCCCAGCATTTT,CSAQRPGQDNNQPQHF
TRBJ2-5,TRBV24-1,.,.,TGTGTCGACCGCAGGGCCCAAGAGACCCAGTACTTC,CVDRRAQETQYF
TRBJ2-7,TRBV27,.,many,TGTGCCAGCAGGCCGGGACCGTCGACCTACGAGCAGTACTTC,CASRPGPSTYEQYF
TRBJ1-5,TRBV28,.,many,TGTGCCAGCAAACCCCTGGGGGGCCGTCAGCATTTT,CASKPLGGRQHF
TRBJ2-7,TRBV20-1,TRBD2,.,TGCAGTGCTAGTGGGCTAGCGGGGGAGCAGTACTTC,CSASGLAGEQYF
TRBJ2-7,TRBV6-5,.,.,TGTGCCAGCAGCTCACTCCGGGTTCGCTTCTACGAGCAGTACTTC,CASSSLRVRFYEQYF
TRBJ1-1,TRBV10-2,.,many,TGCGCCAGCAGTGTTGGGGGTGACACTGAAGCTTTCTTT,CASSVGGDTEAFF
TRBJ2-5,TRBV4-3,.,many,TGCGCCAGCAGCCAAGCCCAATACCCCCAAGAGACCCAGTACTTC,CASSQAQYPQETQYF
TRBJ2-7,TRBV2,TRBD1,many,TGTGCCAGTCAAAAACAGGGGATGAAAAACGAGCAGTACTTC,CASQKQGMKNEQYF
TRBJ2-5,TRBV6-2/TRBV6-3,.,many,TGTGCCGGACACCGCGCGGGGGAGACCCAGTACTTC,CAGHRAGETQYF